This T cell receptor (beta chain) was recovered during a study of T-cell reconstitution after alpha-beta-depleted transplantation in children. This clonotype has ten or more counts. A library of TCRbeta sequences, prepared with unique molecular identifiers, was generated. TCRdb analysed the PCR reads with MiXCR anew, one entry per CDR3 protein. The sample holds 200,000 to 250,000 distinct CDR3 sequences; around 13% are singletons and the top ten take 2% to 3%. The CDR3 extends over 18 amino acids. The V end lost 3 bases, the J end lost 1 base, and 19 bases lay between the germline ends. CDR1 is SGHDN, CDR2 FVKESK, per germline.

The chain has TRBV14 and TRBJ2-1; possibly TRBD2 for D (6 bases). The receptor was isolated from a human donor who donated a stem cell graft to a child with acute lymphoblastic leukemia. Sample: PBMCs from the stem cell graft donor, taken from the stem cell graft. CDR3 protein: CASSHLGGQRRSYNEQFF. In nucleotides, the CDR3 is TGTGCCAGCAGCCACCTGGGGGGTCAGAGGCGTTCCTACAATGAGCAGTTCTTC.